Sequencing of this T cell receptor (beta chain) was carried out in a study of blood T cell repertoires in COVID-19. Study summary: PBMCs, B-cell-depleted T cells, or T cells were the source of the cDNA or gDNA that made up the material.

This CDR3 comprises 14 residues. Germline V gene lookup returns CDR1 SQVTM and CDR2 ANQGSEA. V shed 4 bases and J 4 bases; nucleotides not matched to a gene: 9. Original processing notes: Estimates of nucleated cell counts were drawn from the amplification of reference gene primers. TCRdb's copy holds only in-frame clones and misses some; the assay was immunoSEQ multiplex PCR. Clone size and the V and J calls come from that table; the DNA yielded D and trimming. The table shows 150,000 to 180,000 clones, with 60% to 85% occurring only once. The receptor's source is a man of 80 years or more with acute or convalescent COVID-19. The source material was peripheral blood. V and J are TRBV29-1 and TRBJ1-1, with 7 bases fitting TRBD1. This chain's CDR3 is CSVGSGQGGTEAFF. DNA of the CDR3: TGCAGCGTTGGGTCGGGGCAGGGGGGCACTGAAGCTTTCTTT.